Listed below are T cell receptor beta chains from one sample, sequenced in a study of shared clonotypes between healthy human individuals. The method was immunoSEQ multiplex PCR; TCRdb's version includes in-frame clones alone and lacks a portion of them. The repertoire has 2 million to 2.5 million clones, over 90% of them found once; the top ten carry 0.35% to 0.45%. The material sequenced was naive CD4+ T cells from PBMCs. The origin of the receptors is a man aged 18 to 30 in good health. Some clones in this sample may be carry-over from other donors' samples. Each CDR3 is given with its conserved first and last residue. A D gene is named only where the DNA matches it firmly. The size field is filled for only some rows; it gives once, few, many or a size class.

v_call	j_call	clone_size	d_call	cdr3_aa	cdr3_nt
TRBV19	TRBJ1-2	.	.	CASSELGTNYGYTF	TGTGCCAGTAGCGAGCTCGGGACTAACTATGGCTACACCTTC
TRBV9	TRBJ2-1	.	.	CASSVGGQFF	TGTGCCAGCAGCGTAGGGGGGCAGTTCTTC
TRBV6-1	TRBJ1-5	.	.	CASSELGSQNQPQHF	TGTGCCAGCAGTGAACTGGGCAGCCAGAATCAGCCCCAGCATTTT
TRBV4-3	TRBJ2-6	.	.	CASSQAVGFGANVLTF	TGCGCCAGCAGCCAAGCCGTAGGGTTCGGGGCCAACGTCCTGACTTTC
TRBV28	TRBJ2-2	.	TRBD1	CASSPGSDRGLWELFF	TGTGCCAGCAGCCCGGGGTCGGACAGGGGGCTATGGGAGCTGTTTTTT
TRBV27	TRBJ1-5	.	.	CASSLKAEAAQPQHF	TGTGCCAGCAGTTTAAAAGCGGAGGCCGCTCAGCCCCAGCATTTT
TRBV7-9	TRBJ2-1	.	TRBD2	CASSSPAGGTYNEQFF	TGTGCCAGCAGCTCTCCAGCGGGAGGCACATACAATGAGCAGTTCTTC
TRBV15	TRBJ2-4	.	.	CATSTQDPSVPEVENIQYF	TGTGCCACCAGCACACAAGACCCTAGCGTCCCCGAGGTGGAAAACATTCAGTACTTC
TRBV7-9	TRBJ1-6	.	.	CASSVTGLDNSPLHF	TGTGCCAGCAGCGTTACGGGACTGGATAATTCACCCCTCCACTTT
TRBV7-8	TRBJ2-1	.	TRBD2	CASSQTSWEEQFF	TGTGCCAGCAGTCAGACTAGCTGGGAGGAGCAGTTCTTC
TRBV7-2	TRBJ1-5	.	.	CASSLVSGVQPQHF	TGTGCCAGCAGCCTAGTGTCAGGGGTTCAGCCCCAGCATTTT
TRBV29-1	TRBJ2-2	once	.	CSVGGSGELFF	TGCAGCGTTGGCGGGTCCGGGGAGCTGTTTTTT
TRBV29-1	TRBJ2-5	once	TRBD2	CSAFAGGFETQYF	TGCAGCGCCTTTGCGGGAGGGTTCGAGACCCAGTACTTC
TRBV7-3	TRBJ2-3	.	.	CASSLIPVGDTQYF	TGTGCCAGCAGCTTAATCCCAGTTGGGGATACGCAGTATTTT